This is a list of T cell receptor beta chains from one sample in a study of OX40 agonist ivuxolimab in advanced cancers. Only in-frame clones appear in the TCRdb table, and some are missing; sequencing was by immunoSEQ multiplex PCR. The sample lists approximately 54,000 clones; roughly 90% were seen once. The sample in question was CD4+ or CD8+ T cells sorted from blood, obtained in a trial of the OX40 agonist ivuxolimab. These receptors were obtained from an adult with an advanced solid tumor such as melanoma, head and neck, liver or kidney cancer. CDR3s leave out the opening cysteine and the closing phenylalanine or tryptophan. D genes are given only for firm matches.

J | V | D | CDR3
TRBJ2-3 | TRBV21-1 | . | AITGTSTTDTQY
TRBJ2-5 | TRBV6-1 | . | ASRGQQTQY
TRBJ2-1 | TRBV28 | . | ASRTQVARSYNEQF
TRBJ2-1 | TRBV10-1 | . | ASSADGYNEQF
TRBJ1-6 | TRBV11-2 | TRBD1 | ASSLVSSGGRLGSPLH
TRBJ1-1 | TRBV30 | . | AWSVVGTEAF
TRBJ2-7 | TRBV28 | TRBD2 | ASSTTLAGRSYEQY
TRBJ2-7 | TRBV30 | TRBD1 | AWSATGDHEQY
TRBJ2-3 | TRBV7-2 | TRBD2 | ASRKRGRTDTQY
TRBJ1-1 | TRBV4-1 | . | ASSQDRIAYTEAF
TRBJ2-7 | TRBV19 | . | ASSISSGTLYEQY
TRBJ1-1 | TRBV7-3 | . | ASSRTRNTEAF
TRBJ2-1 | TRBV6-5 | . | ASSRGTVGGLEQF
TRBJ1-1 | TRBV6-5 | . | ASSWDFEAF
TRBJ2-5 | TRBV5-4 | . | ASSLRAVQETQY